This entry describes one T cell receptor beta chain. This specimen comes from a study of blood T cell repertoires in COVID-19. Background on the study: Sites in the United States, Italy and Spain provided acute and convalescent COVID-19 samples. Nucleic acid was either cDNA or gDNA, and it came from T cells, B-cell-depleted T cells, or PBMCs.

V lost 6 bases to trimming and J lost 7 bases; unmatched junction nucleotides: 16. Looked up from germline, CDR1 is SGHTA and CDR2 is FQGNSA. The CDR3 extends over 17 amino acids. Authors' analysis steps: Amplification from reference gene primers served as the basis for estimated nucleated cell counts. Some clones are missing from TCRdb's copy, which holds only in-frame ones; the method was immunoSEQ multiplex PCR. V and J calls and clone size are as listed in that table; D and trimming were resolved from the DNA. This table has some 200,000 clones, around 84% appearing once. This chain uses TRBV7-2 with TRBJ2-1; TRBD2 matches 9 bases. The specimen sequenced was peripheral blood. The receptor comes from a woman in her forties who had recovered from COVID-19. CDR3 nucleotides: TGTGCCAGCAGGGATTCGTCTGTTAGCGGGGGATTAAATGAGCAGTTCTTC. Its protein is CASRDSSVSGGLNEQFF.